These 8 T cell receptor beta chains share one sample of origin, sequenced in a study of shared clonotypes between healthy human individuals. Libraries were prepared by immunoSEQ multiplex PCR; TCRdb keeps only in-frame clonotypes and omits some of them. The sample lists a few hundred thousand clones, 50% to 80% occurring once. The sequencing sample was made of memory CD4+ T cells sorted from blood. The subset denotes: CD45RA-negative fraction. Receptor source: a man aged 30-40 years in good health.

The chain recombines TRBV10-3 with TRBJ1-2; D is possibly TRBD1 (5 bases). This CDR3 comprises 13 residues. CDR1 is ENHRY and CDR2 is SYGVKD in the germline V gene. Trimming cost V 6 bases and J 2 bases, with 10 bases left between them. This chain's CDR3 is CAIRREGNYGYTF. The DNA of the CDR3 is TGTGCCATCAGGAGGGAGGGGAACTATGGCTACACCTTC.

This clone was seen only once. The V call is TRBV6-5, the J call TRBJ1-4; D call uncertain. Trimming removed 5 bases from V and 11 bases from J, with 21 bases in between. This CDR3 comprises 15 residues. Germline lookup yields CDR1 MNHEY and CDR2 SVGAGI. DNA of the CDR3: TGTGCCAGCAGTAGAAGACACCATTGGTCGGAGAAACTGTTTTTT. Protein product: CASSRRHHWSEKLFF.

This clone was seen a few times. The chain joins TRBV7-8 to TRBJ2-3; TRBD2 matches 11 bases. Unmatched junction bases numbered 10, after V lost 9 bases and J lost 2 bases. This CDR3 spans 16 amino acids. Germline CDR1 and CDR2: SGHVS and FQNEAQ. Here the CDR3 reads CASIFGTSGHTDTQYF. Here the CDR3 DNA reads TGTGCCAGTATATTTGGGACTAGCGGTCACACAGATACGCAGTATTTT. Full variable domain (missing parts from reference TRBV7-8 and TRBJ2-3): GAGVSQSPRYKVAKRGQDVALRCDPISGHVSLFWYQQALGQGPEFLTYFQNEAQLDKSGLPSDRFFAERPEGSVSTLKIQRTQQEDSAVYLCASIFGTSGHTDTQYFGPGTRLTVL.

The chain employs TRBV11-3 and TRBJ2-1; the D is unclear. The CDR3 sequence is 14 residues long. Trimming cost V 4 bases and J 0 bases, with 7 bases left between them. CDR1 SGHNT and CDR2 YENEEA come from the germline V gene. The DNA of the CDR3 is TGTGCCAGCAGCTACGGTAGCTCCTACAATGAGCAGTTCTTC. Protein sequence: CASSYGSSYNEQFF.

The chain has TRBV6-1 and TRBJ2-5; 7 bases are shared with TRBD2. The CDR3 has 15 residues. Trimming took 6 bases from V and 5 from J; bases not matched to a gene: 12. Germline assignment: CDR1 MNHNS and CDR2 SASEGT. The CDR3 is CASRTDPTSWETQYF. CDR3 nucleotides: TGTGCCAGCAGAACAGACCCGACTAGCTGGGAGACCCAGTACTTC.

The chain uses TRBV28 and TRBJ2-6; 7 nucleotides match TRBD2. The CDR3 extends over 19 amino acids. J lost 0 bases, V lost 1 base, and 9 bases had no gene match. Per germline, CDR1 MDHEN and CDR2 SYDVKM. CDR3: CASSLSYRDYRSGANVLTF. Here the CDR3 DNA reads TGTGCCAGCAGTTTATCCTACCGGGACTACCGCTCTGGGGCCAACGTCCTGACTTTC.

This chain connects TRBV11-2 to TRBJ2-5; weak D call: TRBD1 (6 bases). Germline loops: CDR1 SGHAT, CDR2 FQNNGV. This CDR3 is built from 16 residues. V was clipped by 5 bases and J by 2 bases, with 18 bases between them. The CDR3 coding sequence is TGTGCCAGCAGCCCGGTCAGGGGACGGTCACAAGAGACCCAGTACTTC. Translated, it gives CASSPVRGRSQETQYF.

CDR3 sequence (DNA): TGTGCCAGCAGCTTAACTTCCAATGAGCAGTTCTTC. Its protein product is CASSLTSNEQFF. The rearrangement uses TRBV7-2 and TRBJ2-1; no clear D. This CDR3 has 12 amino acids. The V gene lost 2 bases and the J gene lost 6 bases, with 5 bases spanning the gap. CDR1 SGHTA and CDR2 FQGNSA come from the germline V gene.